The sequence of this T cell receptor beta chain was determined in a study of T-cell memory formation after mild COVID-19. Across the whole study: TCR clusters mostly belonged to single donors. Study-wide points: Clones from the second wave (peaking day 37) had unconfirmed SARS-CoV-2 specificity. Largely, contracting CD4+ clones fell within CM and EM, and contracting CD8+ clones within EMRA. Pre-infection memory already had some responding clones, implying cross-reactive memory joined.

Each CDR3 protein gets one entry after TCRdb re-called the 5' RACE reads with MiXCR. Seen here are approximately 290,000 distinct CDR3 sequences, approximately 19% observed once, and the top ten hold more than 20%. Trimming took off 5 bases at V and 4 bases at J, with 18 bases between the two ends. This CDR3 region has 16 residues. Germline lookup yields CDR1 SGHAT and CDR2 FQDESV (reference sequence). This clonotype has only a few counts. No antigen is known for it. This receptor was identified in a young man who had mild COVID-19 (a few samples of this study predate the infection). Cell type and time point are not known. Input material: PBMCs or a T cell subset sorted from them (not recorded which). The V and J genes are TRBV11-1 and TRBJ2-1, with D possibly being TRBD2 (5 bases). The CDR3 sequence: CASSPYPLLGYNEQFF. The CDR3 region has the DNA TGTGCCAGCAGCCCATACCCCCTACTAGGTTACAATGAGCAGTTCTTC.